This entry is about one T cell receptor beta chain. Germline CDR1 MNHEY, CDR2 SVGAGI. The CDR3 length is 13 residues. Trimming took 4 bases from V and 7 from J; bases not matched to a gene: 5. The data were produced by immunoSEQ multiplex PCR, yet TCRdb's version contains in-frame clones alone and is incomplete. Here the sample spans tens of thousands of clones, over 85% being singletons. The data are from a study of technical replicates of blood from a few donors. This sequence joins TRBV6-5 and TRBJ1-2; 8 bases are a match to TRBD1. This receptor was obtained from a human donor in good health. Sequencing input: T cells isolated from PBMCs. Written as DNA, the CDR3 is TGTGCCAGCAGTTCACAGGGGGTAGCTGGCTACACCTTC. Its protein product is CASSSQGVAGYTF.